These T cell receptor beta chains were read from a single sample in a study of regulatory T cells in long-lasting Graves disease. TCRdb used MiXCR to reprocess the multiplex PCR reads, holding one entry per CDR3 protein. The sample has 450,000 to 500,000 distinct CDR3 sequences, roughly 15% seen once. The same sample was also studied in work on T cells in Graves' hyperthyroidism and ophthalmopathy.

Sample: peripheral blood mononuclear cells (PBMCs), taken at new diagnosis, from a patient treated with antithyroid drugs. The receptor set was obtained from a man aged 35-49 years with Graves disease. CDR3s include the opening cysteine and the closing phenylalanine or tryptophan. D genes are given only for firm matches. Clone size appears in some rows only: once, few, many, or a class for an expanded clone.

j_call | v_call | clone_size | d_call | cdr3_aa | cdr3_nt
TRBJ2-2 | TRBV27 | many | - | CASSRRVSTGELFF | TGTGCCAGCAGCCGCAGGGTGTCCACCGGGGAGCTGTTTTTT
TRBJ2-7 | TRBV11-2 | many | TRBD2 | CASSLGGGRGNEQYF | TGTGCCAGCAGCTTAGGCGGGGGTAGAGGGAACGAGCAGTACTTC
TRBJ2-7 | TRBV7-6 | few | TRBD1 | CASSATGGYEQYF | TGTGCCAGCAGCGCTACAGGGGGCTACGAGCAGTACTTC
TRBJ2-1 | TRBV4-2 | few | - | CASSQGARGNEQFF | TGTGCCAGCAGCCAAGGGGCCCGGGGCAATGAGCAGTTCTTC
TRBJ2-5 | TRBV5-4 | many | - | CASSRPGPSRETQYF | TGTGCCAGCAGCCGGCCGGGACCGAGCCGGGAGACCCAGTACTTC
TRBJ2-3 | TRBV5-5 | - | - | CASSLSGYDTQYF | TGTGCCAGCAGCTTATCGGGATACGATACGCAGTATTTT
TRBJ2-7 | TRBV7-9 | many | TRBD2 | CASSLALASGLYEQYF | TGTGCCAGCAGCTTAGCGCTTGCTAGCGGCCTCTACGAGCAGTACTTC
TRBJ2-1 | TRBV18 | few | TRBD2 | CASSPPSLAGGGEQFF | TGTGCCAGCTCACCACCATCACTAGCGGGCGGAGGTGAGCAGTTCTTC
TRBJ2-1 | TRBV19 | - | TRBD2 | CASTRSRGGRAYNEQFF | TGTGCCAGTACCCGTAGTAGGGGCGGGAGGGCCTACAATGAGCAGTTCTTC
TRBJ1-5 | TRBV20-1 | - | - | CSARDSTDQPQHF | TGCAGTGCTAGAGATTCTACAGATCAGCCCCAGCATTTT
TRBJ2-3 | TRBV20-1 | - | TRBD2 | CSARDLLRGSTDTQYF | TGCAGTGCTAGAGATCTATTGCGGGGGAGCACAGATACGCAGTATTTT
TRBJ2-7 | TRBV28 | - | TRBD2 | CASSSGTSGRIYEQYF | TGTGCCAGCAGCTCCGGGACTAGCGGGAGGATCTACGAGCAGTACTTC
TRBJ2-7 | TRBV29-1 | - | - | CSVAVTYEQYF | TGCAGCGTTGCTGTCACCTACGAGCAGTACTTC
TRBJ2-5 | TRBV5-1 | - | TRBD2 | CASSPSGSSQETQYF | TGCGCCAGCAGCCCTAGCGGGAGTAGTCAAGAGACCCAGTACTTC
TRBJ2-7 | TRBV2 | many | - | CASSEAQLGEQYF | TGTGCCAGCAGTGAAGCACAGTTGGGCGAGCAGTACTTC
TRBJ2-7 | TRBV7-2 | few | TRBD2 | CASSTAASGRDEQYF | TGTGCCAGCAGTACCGCGGCTAGCGGGAGGGACGAGCAGTACTTC
TRBJ2-3 | TRBV29-1 | few | - | CSVEKGPLDTQYF | TGCAGCGTTGAAAAGGGTCCCTTGGATACGCAGTATTTT
TRBJ1-2 | TRBV29-1 | - | - | CSVEGGPYNYGYTF | TGCAGCGTTGAAGGCGGGCCATATAACTATGGCTACACCTTC
TRBJ2-5 | TRBV5-6 | - | - | CASSGGTNPRRGTQYF | TGTGCCAGCAGCGGAGGGACCAACCCCCGTCGAGGGACCCAATACTTC
TRBJ2-4 | TRBV2 | many | - | CASSEAIHAGAKNIQYF | TGTGCCAGCAGTGAAGCGATCCATGCCGGCGCCAAAAACATTCAGTACTTC
TRBJ2-7 | TRBV30 | many | TRBD2 | CAWRATGDSSGRRYEQYF | TGTGCCTGGAGGGCCACCGGGGATTCTAGCGGGAGACGCTACGAGCAGTACTTC
TRBJ1-1 | TRBV6-5 | many | - | CASSYSPPGGIHTEAFF | TGTGCCAGCAGTTACTCACCTCCTGGGGGGATTCACACTGAAGCTTTCTTT
TRBJ1-5 | TRBV20-1 | few | - | CSASPPWGVGNQPQHF | TGCAGTGCTAGCCCTCCTTGGGGGGTCGGCAATCAGCCCCAGCATTTT
TRBJ1-1 | TRBV4-1 | - | - | CASSQGQGYTEAFF | TGCGCCAGCAGCCAAGGTCAGGGATACACTGAAGCTTTCTTT
TRBJ2-1 | TRBV12-3/TRBV12-4 | few | TRBD1 | CASTDGQGLFF | TGTGCCAGCACCGATGGACAGGGGCTGTTCTTC
TRBJ2-3 | TRBV5-1 | many | TRBD2 | CASSLDLAGTTDTQYF | TGCGCCAGCAGCTTGGACCTAGCGGGAACCACAGATACGCAGTATTTT
TRBJ1-6 | TRBV20-1 | - | - | CSARDRTAPLLPNSPLHF | TGCAGTGCTAGAGATCGAACAGCACCTTTGTTACCTAATTCACCCCTCCACTTT
TRBJ2-2 | TRBV7-9 | - | - | CASSLAARDTGELFF | TGTGCCAGCAGCTTAGCGGCCCGTGACACCGGGGAGCTGTTTTTT
TRBJ2-1 | TRBV7-3 | many | TRBD2 | CASSLTSSGRTYNEQFF | TGTGCCAGCAGCTTAACGTCTAGCGGGAGGACCTACAATGAGCAGTTCTTC
TRBJ1-1 | TRBV7-6 | many | TRBD1 | CASSVRGANTEAFF | TGTGCCAGCAGCGTCAGGGGGGCGAACACTGAAGCTTTCTTT
TRBJ1-3 | TRBV12-3/TRBV12-4 | few | - | CASAREVSGNTIYF | TGTGCCAGCGCCCGGGAAGTCTCTGGAAACACCATATATTTT
TRBJ1-1 | TRBV2 | many | - | CASTGQTNTEAFF | TGTGCCAGCACCGGACAGACGAACACTGAAGCTTTCTTT
TRBJ2-3 | TRBV5-1 | once | TRBD1 | CASSITGEVGTQYF | TGCGCCAGCAGCATTACAGGGGAAGTGGGTACGCAGTATTTT
TRBJ2-1 | TRBV7-2 | - | TRBD2 | CASSLVALAGNNEQFF | TGTGCCAGCAGCTTAGTCGCACTAGCGGGAAACAATGAGCAGTTCTTC
TRBJ1-4 | TRBV11-3 | many | - | CASSAYFLLGEKLFF | TGTGCCAGCTCGGCGTATTTCCTTTTGGGTGAAAAACTGTTTTTT
TRBJ2-7 | TRBV15 | many | TRBD2 | CATSRVFLAGGSEQYF | TGTGCCACCAGCAGAGTTTTCCTAGCGGGAGGGAGCGAGCAGTACTTC
TRBJ2-3 | TRBV4-1 | many | TRBD2 | CASSQDREGTDTQYF | TGCGCCAGCAGCCAAGATCGGGAGGGCACAGATACGCAGTATTTT
TRBJ2-1 | TRBV29-1 | - | - | CSVTRRAESYNEQFF | TGCAGCGTCACGCGAAGAGCGGAGTCCTACAATGAGCAGTTCTTC
TRBJ1-1 | TRBV28 | many | - | CASSLVNRNTEAFF | TGTGCCAGCAGTTTAGTTAACAGGAACACTGAAGCTTTCTTT
TRBJ2-7 | TRBV5-4 | many | TRBD2 | CASSPAGGINEQYF | TGTGCCAGCAGCCCAGCGGGAGGGATTAACGAGCAGTACTTC
TRBJ1-2 | TRBV20-1 | - | - | CSAPGQYGYTF | TGCAGTGCCCCTGGACAGTATGGCTACACCTTC
TRBJ2-3 | TRBV5-1 | many | - | CASVGQLTDTQYF | TGCGCCAGCGTGGGGCAGCTGACAGATACGCAGTATTTT
TRBJ2-2 | TRBV30 | many | TRBD1 | CAWDRGGGELFF | TGTGCCTGGGACAGGGGTGGGGGGGAGCTGTTTTTT
TRBJ2-7 | TRBV20-1 | many | TRBD1 | CSARNRDRGWTYEQYF | TGCAGTGCTAGAAATAGGGACAGGGGGTGGACCTACGAGCAGTACTTC
TRBJ1-2 | TRBV12-3/TRBV12-4 | many | - | CASSGNYGYTF | TGTGCCAGCAGCGGAAACTATGGCTACACCTTC
TRBJ2-7 | TRBV13 | - | TRBD2 | CASSLISGTSGYEQYF | TGTGCCAGCAGCCTCATTTCCGGGACTAGCGGTTACGAGCAGTACTTC
TRBJ2-3 | TRBV6-2/TRBV6-3 | - | - | CATTSEGGQVDTQYF | TGTGCCACCACCTCCGAGGGGGGGCAAGTAGATACGCAGTATTTT
TRBJ1-5 | TRBV4-2 | - | - | CASSQDRAENQPQHF | TGTGCCAGCAGCCAAGATAGAGCAGAGAATCAGCCCCAGCATTTT
TRBJ2-7 | TRBV7-9 | many | TRBD1 | CASSTPGQDYEQYF | TGTGCCAGCAGCACCCCGGGACAGGACTACGAGCAGTACTTC
TRBJ2-2 | TRBV13 | many | TRBD2 | CASSLGLAGYAGELFF | TGTGCCAGCAGCTTAGGACTAGCGGGATATGCCGGGGAGCTGTTTTTT